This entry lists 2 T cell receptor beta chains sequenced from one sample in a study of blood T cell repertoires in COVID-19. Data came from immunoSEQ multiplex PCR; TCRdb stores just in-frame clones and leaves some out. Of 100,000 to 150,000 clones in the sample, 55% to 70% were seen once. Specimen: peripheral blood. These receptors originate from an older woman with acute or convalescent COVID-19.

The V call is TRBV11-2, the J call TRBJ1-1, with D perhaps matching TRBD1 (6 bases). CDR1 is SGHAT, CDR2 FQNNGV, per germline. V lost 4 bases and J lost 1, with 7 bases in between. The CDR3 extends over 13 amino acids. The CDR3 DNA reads TGTGCCAGCAGCTCGGACAGGAACACTGAAGCTTTCTTT. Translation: CASSSDRNTEAFF.

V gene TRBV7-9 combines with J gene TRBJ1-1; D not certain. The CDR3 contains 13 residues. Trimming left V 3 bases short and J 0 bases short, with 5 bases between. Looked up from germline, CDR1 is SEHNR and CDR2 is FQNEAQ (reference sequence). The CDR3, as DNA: TGTGCCAGCAGCTTGGCCATGAACACTGAAGCTTTCTTT. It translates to CASSLAMNTEAFF.